This entry describes one T cell receptor beta chain. Its matching antigen is unknown. Sequencing used immunoSEQ version 4 in survey mode. Template was genomic DNA at around 10 ng/uL, with up to 1 ug used per sample. Generated by immunoSEQ multiplex PCR, the TCRdb table keeps only in-frame clones and is missing some. The sample includes about 20,000 clones, 65% seen only once; the top ten take about 1.9%. The source of the sample is a study of persistence of HIV-infected CD4 T cells. J was trimmed by 4 bases and V by 5 bases; bases with no gene match: 8. Germline V gene sequence: CDR1 GTSNPN, CDR2 SVGIG (reference sequence). The CDR3 has 14 amino acids. Points from the study as a whole: Bulk TCR data could not be restricted to HIV-1-infected CMV-responding cells. CMV- and Gag-responding cells had lower TCRbeta richness than CD3/CD28-responding cells.

An overlapping HIV-1 Gag peptide pool stimulated these cells at roughly 0.97 ug/peptide/mL. CD4+ T cells upregulating both CD40 ligand and CD69 were sorted as responding cells. A roughly 20-hour stimulation of CD8-depleted PBMCs used anti-CD28/CD49d costimulation, CD40-blocking antibody and enfuvirtide. Specimen: CD4+ T cells sorted from PBMCs after 18-hour stimulation, collected from a patient who received antiretroviral therapy. The receptor was derived from an adult woman with HIV who was CMV-seropositive. J is TRBJ2-5 and V is TRBV30; 9 bases fit TRBD2. The chain's CDR3 is CAWARGGGGETQYF. The CDR3 DNA is TGTGCCTGGGCTAGGGGCGGGGGGGGAGAGACCCAGTACTTC.